Listed below are T cell receptor beta chains from one sample, sequenced in a study of identical twins. TCRdb independently ran MiXCR on the 5' RACE reads; one entry per CDR3 protein. The profile covers roughly 690,000 distinct CDR3 sequences, with approximately 6% appearing a single time and 1.5% to 2% taken by the ten largest. Input material: naive T cells sorted from blood. These receptors all stem from a man aged 18 to 35 in good health. The conserved cysteine and the conserved F or W are not part of the CDR3 here. The order of the fields is CDR3 length, V gene, CDR3 protein.

14	TRBV4-3	ASSRFSGLNTGELF
12	TRBV20-1	SAAESRGGGEQF
16	TRBV6-2/TRBV6-3	ASSYPASGGGSYNEQF
11	TRBV10-3	AISERGGYEQY
11	TRBV7-2	ASSLLAIHEQF
12	TRBV20-1	SARPPRERTEAF
12	TRBV3-1	ASSQAGGHQPQH
11	TRBV6-6	ASSNAQGNIQY
12	TRBV6-5	ASSYSSYQETQY
17	TRBV4-3	ASSQARLAGANSYNEQF
11	TRBV15	ATSRDLPDEQY